The next 20 T cell receptor beta chains were all read from a single sample in a study of tissue T cells after allogeneic stem cell transplantation. TCRdb keeps only in-frame clones here, not all; method: immunoSEQ multiplex PCR. Among 6,000 to 6,500 clones listed, around 70% were seen once. The sample was tissue from the stomach, taken at autopsy. These receptors came from a woman aged 18-49 years with breast cancer.

Sample share makes this clone medium-sized. V gene TRBV5-6 combines with J gene TRBJ1-5, with a possible D match to TRBD1 (5 bases). Trimming took off 4 bases at V and 7 bases at J, with 15 bases between the two ends. CDR1 and CDR2 (germline): SGHDT, YYEEEE. CDR3 length: 14 amino acids. The CDR3 region has the DNA TGTGCCAGCAGCCTCGGGCCGGGGGAACAGCCCCAGCATTTT. It codes for CASSLGPGEQPQHF.

The rearrangement uses TRBV5-1 and TRBJ1-1; the D is unclear. Trimming removed 4 bases from V and 1 base from J, with 8 bases in between. Germline V gene lookup returns CDR1 SGHRS and CDR2 YFSETQ. The CDR3 has 13 residues. The CDR3 protein is CASSHSRNTEAFF. In nucleotides, the CDR3 is TGCGCCAGCAGCCATTCCCGGAACACTGAAGCTTTCTTT.

This clone has just a few counts. The V and J genes are TRBV5-1 and TRBJ1-2; D is unresolved. Trimming cost V 0 bases and J 4 bases, with 4 bases left between them. CDR1 SGHRS and CDR2 YFSETQ come from the germline V gene. This CDR3 has 12 amino acids. CDR3 region: CASSLDSYGYTF. The CDR3 nucleotides are TGCGCCAGCAGCTTGGACTCCTATGGCTACACCTTC.

This clone appeared a single time. V gene TRBV27 combines with J gene TRBJ2-1; TRBD2 is a possible D gene (6 bases). Trimming pared 5 bases from V and 2 bases from J, leaving 7 bases between. Per germline, CDR1 MNHEY and CDR2 SMNVEV (reference sequence). The CDR3 loop spans 13 amino acids. CDR3 sequence: CASSERAYNEQFF. CDR3 coding DNA: TGTGCCAGCAGTGAGCGGGCCTACAATGAGCAGTTCTTC.

Judged by abundance, this clone is medium-sized (0.01 to 0.1%). The chain is built from TRBV6-4 and TRBJ1-5; D not resolved. V was trimmed by 7 bases and J by 7 bases, leaving 23 bases between them. CDR1 MRHNA and CDR2 SNTAGT come from the germline V gene. The CDR3 is made up of 16 amino acids. The CDR3 nucleotides read TGTGCCAGCACCAAAAGTGGGCGTTGGGTCAGGCAGCCCCAGCATTTT. Its protein is CASTKSGRWVRQPQHF.

The chain combines TRBV30 with TRBJ2-3; 8 bases line up with TRBD2. CDR1 GTSNPN and CDR2 SVGIG come from the germline V gene (reference sequence). CDR3 length: 15 amino acids. Trimming at V came to 0 bases and at J to 4 bases, leaving 6 bases not matched to a gene. CDR3: CAWSVPGGGSDTQYF. CDR3 bases: TGTGCCTGGAGTGTTCCGGGCGGGGGGTCAGATACGCAGTATTTT.

The CDR3 DNA is TGTGCCATCAGTGACGGGGGGCCTACAGATACGCAGTATTTT. Translated, it gives CAISDGGPTDTQYF. The chain couples TRBV10-3 to TRBJ2-3; tentative D call: TRBD2 (7 bases). V was shortened by 3 bases and J by 3 bases, with 10 bases between the two germline ends. Germline V gene lookup returns CDR1 ENHRY and CDR2 SYGVKD. This CDR3 is 14 amino acids long.

This clone was counted between two and nine times. The V gene is TRBV19, the J gene TRBJ2-1; TRBD1 aligns across 7 bases. CDR3 size: 14 residues. Germline V CDR1 and CDR2: LNHDA, SQIVND (reference sequence). Trimming took 4 bases from V and 9 from J; bases not matched to a gene: 9. The chain's CDR3 is CASSRGQGDGEQFF. Written as DNA, the CDR3 is TGTGCCAGTAGTAGGGGTCAGGGGGACGGTGAGCAGTTCTTC.

The CDR3 nucleotides are TGTGCCTGGAGTCTTACAGGCTTCTACGAGCAGTACTTC. As protein: CAWSLTGFYEQYF. The chain carries TRBV30 and TRBJ2-7; a weak D match, TRBD1 (5 bases). Between the trimmed V and J ends, which lost 2 bases and 3 bases, there was a span of 11 bases. CDR1 is GTSNPN and CDR2 is SVGIG in the germline V gene (reference sequence). The CDR3 is 13 amino acids.

The gene calls are TRBV30 and TRBJ1-3; D is unclear. Germline CDR1 is GTSNPN and CDR2 is SVGIG (reference sequence). The CDR3 length is 15 residues. V lost 0 bases, J lost 4 bases, and 13 bases lay in between. The CDR3 protein is CAWSVIGWSGNTIYF. The CDR3 DNA follows: TGTGCCTGGAGTGTAATCGGGTGGTCCGGAAACACCATATATTTT.

The chain is built from TRBV7-9 and TRBJ2-7; the match to TRBD1 covers 10 bases. Trimming cost V 2 bases and J 5 bases; bases outside gene matches: 6. Germline V CDR1 and CDR2: SEHNR, FQNEAQ (reference sequence). This CDR3 has 15 residues. The CDR3: CASSLSGTGVDEQYF. In DNA, the CDR3 is TGTGCCAGCAGCTTATCCGGGACAGGGGTGGACGAGCAGTACTTC.

V gene TRBV5-1 combines with J gene TRBJ2-1; TRBD2 might be the D (5 bases). The V end was cut by 0 bases, the J end by 5 bases, with 12 bases between. The CDR3 has 15 residues. Germline V CDR1 and CDR2: SGHRS, YFSETQ. In DNA, the CDR3 is TGCGCCAGCAGCTTGGGCGGGTTCTCTAACAATGAGCAGTTCTTC. It specifies CASSLGGFSNNEQFF.

In its sample, this clone was seen a few times. The gene calls are TRBV7-9 and TRBJ1-5, with TRBD1 as a possible D gene (6 bases). This CDR3 contains 15 residues. V gave up 1 base and J gave up 5 bases, with 12 bases separating them. Germline V lookup: CDR1 SEHNR, CDR2 FQNEAQ (reference sequence). The CDR3 reads CASSLDAAGDQPQHF. CDR3 coding DNA: TGTGCCAGCAGCTTAGATGCGGCAGGGGATCAGCCCCAGCATTTT.

By share, this clone ranks as large. The CDR3 loop reads CASSQALATHEQYF. In DNA form, the CDR3 reads TGCGCCAGCAGCCAAGCGCTAGCGACCCACGAGCAGTACTTC. The chain links TRBV4-3 to TRBJ2-7; a possible D gene is TRBD2 (6 bases). Trimming took off 1 base at V and 5 bases at J, with 12 bases between the two ends. The CDR3 loop spans 14 amino acids. Germline CDR1 LGHNA, CDR2 YSLEER.

The sample holds a few counts of this clone. The chain recombines TRBV10-3 with TRBJ2-7, with D possibly called TRBD1 or TRBD2 (5 bases each). With 8 bases removed from V and 6 bases from J, the gap between germline ends came to 14 bases. Germline V gene data show CDR1 as ENHRY and CDR2 as SYGVKD. The CDR3 runs to 12 residues. The CDR3 is CAISWEGTEQYF. Here the CDR3 DNA reads TGTGCCATCTCTTGGGAAGGGACCGAGCAGTACTTC.

The genes are TRBV28 and TRBJ1-5; tentatively, D is TRBD1 (5 bases). V was trimmed by 2 bases and J by 4 bases, leaving 15 bases between them. Per the germline V gene, CDR1 is MDHEN and CDR2 is SYDVKM. CDR3 length: 16 amino acids. The CDR3 sequence is CASSLVGHLLNQPQHF. Written as DNA, the CDR3 is TGTGCCAGCAGTTTAGTGGGGCACCTCTTAAATCAGCCCCAGCATTTT.

This chain links TRBV6-5 with TRBJ1-1; no reliable D call. Germline CDR1 reads MNHEY; CDR2 reads SVGAGI. The CDR3 has 13 amino acids. Trimming left V 2 bases short and J 8 bases short, with 12 bases between. Here the CDR3 reads CASSYRRLKEAFF. Written as DNA, the CDR3 is TGTGCCAGCAGTTACCGCCGACTGAAGGAAGCTTTCTTT.

This clone appeared a single time. The J gene is TRBJ1-1, the V gene TRBV7-3; 8 bases fit TRBD1. The CDR3 loop spans 13 amino acids. J was trimmed by 4 bases and V by 4 bases; bases with no gene match: 2. Germline V CDR1 and CDR2: SGHTA, FQGTGA. The CDR3 sequence is CASSYGQGTEAFF. Written as DNA, the CDR3 is TGTGCCAGCAGCTACGGACAGGGCACTGAAGCTTTCTTT. Combining the CDR3 with reference TRBV7-3 and TRBJ1-1 gives the whole variable domain GAGVSQTPSNKVTEKGKYVELRCDPISGHTALYWYRQSLGQGPEFLIYFQGTGAADDSGLPNDRFFAVRPEGSVSTLKIQRTERGDSAVYLCASSYGQGTEAFFGQGTRLTVV.

This clone has only a few counts. The chain combines TRBV27 with TRBJ2-2; perhaps TRBD1 as D (6 bases). The V end was cut by 1 base, the J end by 3 bases, with 12 bases between. Germline assignment: CDR1 MNHEY and CDR2 SMNVEV (reference sequence). This CDR3 has 16 residues. The CDR3: CASSLLRQVDTGELFF. CDR3 nucleotides: TGTGCCAGCAGTTTATTAAGACAGGTAGACACCGGGGAGCTGTTTTTT.

This rearrangement joins TRBV29-1 to TRBJ2-7; TRBD1 aligns across 9 bases. CDR1 and CDR2 (germline): SQVTM, ANQGSEA. The CDR3 is made up of 14 amino acids. With V trimmed by 6 bases and J by 0 bases, 6 bases remained unmatched. The CDR3 loop reads CSVAGTGSSYEQYF. CDR3 sequence (DNA): TGCAGCGTCGCCGGGACAGGGAGCTCCTACGAGCAGTACTTC.